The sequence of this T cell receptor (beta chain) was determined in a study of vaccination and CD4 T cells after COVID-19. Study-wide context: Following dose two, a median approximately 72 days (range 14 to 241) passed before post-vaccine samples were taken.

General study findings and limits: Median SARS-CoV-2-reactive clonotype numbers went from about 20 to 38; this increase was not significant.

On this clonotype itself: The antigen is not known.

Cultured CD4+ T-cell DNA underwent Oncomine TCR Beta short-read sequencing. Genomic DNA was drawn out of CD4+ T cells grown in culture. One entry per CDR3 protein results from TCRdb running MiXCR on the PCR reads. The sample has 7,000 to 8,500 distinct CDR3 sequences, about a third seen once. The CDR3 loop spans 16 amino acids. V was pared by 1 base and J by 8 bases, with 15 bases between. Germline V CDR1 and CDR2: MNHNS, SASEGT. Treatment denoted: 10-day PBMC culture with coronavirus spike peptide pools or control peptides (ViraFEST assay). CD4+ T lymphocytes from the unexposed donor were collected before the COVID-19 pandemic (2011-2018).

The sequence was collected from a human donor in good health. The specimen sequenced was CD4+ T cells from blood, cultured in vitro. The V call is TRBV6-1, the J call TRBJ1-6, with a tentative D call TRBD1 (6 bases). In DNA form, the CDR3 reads TGTGCCAGCAGTGAAGACGAGACAGGTCCCTATTCACCCCTCCACTTT. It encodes CASSEDETGPYSPLHF.